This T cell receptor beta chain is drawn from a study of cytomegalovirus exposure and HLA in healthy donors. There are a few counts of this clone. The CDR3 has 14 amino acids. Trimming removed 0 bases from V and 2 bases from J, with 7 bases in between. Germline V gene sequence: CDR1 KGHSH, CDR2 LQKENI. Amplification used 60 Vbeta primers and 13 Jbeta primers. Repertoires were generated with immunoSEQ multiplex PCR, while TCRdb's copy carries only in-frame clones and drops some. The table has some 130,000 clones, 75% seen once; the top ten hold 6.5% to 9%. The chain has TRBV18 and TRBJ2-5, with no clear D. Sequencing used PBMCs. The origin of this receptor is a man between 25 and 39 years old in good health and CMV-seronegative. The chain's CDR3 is CASSPPQEQETQYF. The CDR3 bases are TGTGCCAGCTCACCACCGCAGGAACAAGAGACCCAGTACTTC.